This T cell receptor beta chain was recorded in a study of neoadjuvant nivolumab and ipilimumab in lung cancer (dated by TCRdb to about 2020). Context from the whole study: Intravenous nivolumab was dosed at 3 mg/kg on days 1, 15 and 29, and in the combination arm ipilimumab 1 mg/kg was added on day 1 only. For each study arm, the primary endpoint of the trial was the rate of major pathologic response (MPR) in the intention-to-treat population. The trial treated about 44 patients with operable NSCLC: about 23 were randomized to nivolumab monotherapy and around 20 to nivolumab plus ipilimumab. The study compared TCR repertoires in pretherapy (baseline) peripheral blood with TCR repertoires in tumors resected at surgery after neoadjuvant immune checkpoint blockade. Matched pretherapy and resected tumor pairs were analyzed from seven patients, of whom four had been treated with nivolumab and three with nivolumab plus ipilimumab.

From the cysteine up to the phenylalanine, the CDR3 has a length of 13 residues. Kept here is only the CDR3 DNA, which spans 39 bases and is read in frame from base 1. The junction shows trimming of 4 bases on V and 5 bases on J, plus 11 bases between the germline ends. The germline V gene gives CDR1 as LGHNA and CDR2 as YSLEER. Overall results and qualifications from the work: No significant correlation was found between TCR clonality and pathologic tumor regression, and only a single major-pathologic-response sample was available for the analysis of TCR clonality versus pathologic tumor regression. Richness in tumors resected after neoadjuvant therapy showed a positive correlation with pretherapy blood TCR richness (Spearman R ~ 0.85). TCR richness and clonality were greater in resected tumors than in tumor-adjacent uninvolved lung, and increases were seen in more dual-therapy-treated tumors. A small number of samples was subjected to TCR sequencing. Tumor T-cell richness and clonality rose from pretherapy to surgery in three of three dual-therapy tumors but in only two of four nivolumab-treated tumors.

Taken with the paper, the label for time point translates to: at surgical resection after neoadjuvant nivolumab +/- ipilimumab. The samples were obtained from NEOSTAR, a phase 2 randomized trial that tested neoadjuvant nivolumab or nivolumab plus ipilimumab, followed by surgery, in operable NSCLC. The library was made by the immunoSEQ multiplex PCR assay. Per the original workflow: Repertoires were summarized by richness and clonality, and significantly expanded and contracted clones were identified between pre- and post-therapy samples. TCRdb provides this immuneACCESS table in a form limited to in-frame rearrangements. Some clones are lacking; in checked studies, under half of them reflect an unresolved V gene, and why the rest are absent is not known. Clone size and the V and J calls come from that table; the DNA yielded D and trimming. The sample includes under 35,000 clones, with approximately 90% observed a single time. The ten largest account for around 4.8% of the sample.

Comments on this clone: Its specific antigen is unknown. Base quality data are lacking; no much larger clone is found one base away.

The chain links TRBV4-3 with TRBJ1-1; a weak D assignment points to TRBD1 (6 bases agree). The sequence was obtained from an adult with non-small cell lung cancer. Sequences were derived from peripheral blood, sampled after neoadjuvant nivolumab, alone or with ipilimumab, at or shortly before surgery. CDR3 reads: CASSLEQGTEAFF. DNA sequence: TGCGCCAGCAGCCTCGAACAGGGTACTGAAGCTTTCTTT.